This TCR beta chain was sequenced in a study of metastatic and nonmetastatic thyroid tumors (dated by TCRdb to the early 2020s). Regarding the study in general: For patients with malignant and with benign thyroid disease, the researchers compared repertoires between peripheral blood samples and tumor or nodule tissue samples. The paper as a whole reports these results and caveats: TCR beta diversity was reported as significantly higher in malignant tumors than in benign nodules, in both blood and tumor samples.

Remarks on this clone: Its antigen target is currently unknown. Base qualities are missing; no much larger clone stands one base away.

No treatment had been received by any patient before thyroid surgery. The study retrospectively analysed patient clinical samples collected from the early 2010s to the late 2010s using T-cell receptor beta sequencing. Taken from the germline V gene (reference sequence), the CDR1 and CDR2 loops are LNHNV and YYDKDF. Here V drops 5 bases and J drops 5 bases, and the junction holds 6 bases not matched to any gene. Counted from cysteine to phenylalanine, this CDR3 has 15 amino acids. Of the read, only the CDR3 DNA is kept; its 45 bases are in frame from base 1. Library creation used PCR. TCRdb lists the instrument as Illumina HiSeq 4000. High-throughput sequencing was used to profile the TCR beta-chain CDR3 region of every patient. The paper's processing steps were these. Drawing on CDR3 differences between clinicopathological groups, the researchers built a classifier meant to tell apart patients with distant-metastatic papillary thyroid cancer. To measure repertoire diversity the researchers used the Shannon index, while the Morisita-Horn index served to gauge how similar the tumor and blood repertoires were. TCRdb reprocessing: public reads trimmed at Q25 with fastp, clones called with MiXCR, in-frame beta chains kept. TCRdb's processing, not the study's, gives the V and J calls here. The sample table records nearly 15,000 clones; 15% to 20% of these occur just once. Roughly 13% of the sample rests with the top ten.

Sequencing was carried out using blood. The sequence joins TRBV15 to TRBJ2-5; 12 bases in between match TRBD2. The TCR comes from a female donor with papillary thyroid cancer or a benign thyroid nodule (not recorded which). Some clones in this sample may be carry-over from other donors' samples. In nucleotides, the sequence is TGTGCCACCAGCGATCTAGCGGGAGGGGCTGAGACCCAGTACTTC. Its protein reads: CATSDLAGGAETQYF.